This TCR beta chain originates from a study of neurological immune-mediated disorders (dated by TCRdb to the late 2010s). For the study in its entirety: Of the 35 or so multiple sclerosis patients, about 31 had relapsing-remitting MS and 3 had secondary progressive MS. Using UMI-based sequencing, the study compared peripheral blood TCR-beta repertoires from patients with HTLV-I-associated myelopathy (HAM/TSP), patients with multiple sclerosis, and healthy controls. The 90 to 120 TCR-beta libraries covered PBMC samples along with longitudinal samples, technical triplicates, and paired sorted CD4+ and CD8+ T-cell subsets. The cohort was made up of about 68 subjects, consisting of around 14 HAM/TSP patients, 34 multiple sclerosis patients and 20 healthy controls.

Broader findings and caveats from the paper: Repertoires from 18 of 34 MS patients were grouped by phylogenetic analysis into a cluster of related CDR3 sequences, suggesting a possible repertoire-level signature. No identical CDR3 amino acid sequences were shared among expanded clones across subjects, suggesting private TCR-beta repertoires in all groups. TCR clonal expansion was greatest in HAM/TSP patients and smallest in MS patients, who ranked below even healthy controls. The MS cluster showed no association with clinical or MRI features, and the authors stated that larger cohorts are needed.

For the unsorted PBMC libraries, 2 million PBMCs were stored in RNAlater at -80 degrees C until RNA extraction and were used to generate the libraries. The multiple sclerosis patients were enrolled in a US clinical protocol that used magnetic resonance imaging to evaluate disease progression. Peripheral blood underwent Ficoll-Hypaque density gradient centrifugation to isolate PBMCs, which were then cryopreserved in liquid nitrogen. The CDR3 numbers 12 residues from cysteine through phenylalanine. Solely the CDR3 DNA is kept, with 36 bases framed from the first base. Reading the germline V gene (reference sequence) gives CDR1 DFQATT and CDR2 SNEGSKA. cDNA synthesis used template-switch 5'RACE with a primer carrying a 10-nucleotide random unique molecular identifier tagging each TCR transcript. Every sequencing run covered 15-18 subjects and yielded more than 180 million TCR-beta sequences. Total RNA was extracted with the RNeasy kit. TCR-beta VDJ regions were amplified with primers for the TCR constant region and the 5'RACE anchor, using the KAPA Real-time Library Amplification kit. A first PCR added sample indexes and Illumina adaptors, after which a second PCR increased the library yield. After Ampure bead purification, the TCR product of roughly 650 bp was size-selected on a 2% E-gel SizeSelection system. Library quality was checked on a Bioanalyzer, concentration was measured with Qubit, and libraries were quantified with the Kapa Library Quantification kit before pooling. An Illumina HiSeq 2500 was used to sequence the libraries paired-end at 2 x 150 bp. To increase sequence diversity, about 25-31% phiX was spiked into each library pool. In the original analysis: Quality-filtered reads were processed with the UMI-based MiGEC pipeline, which removed over 75% of raw TCR sequences during error correction. IMGT germline references were used for aligning VDJ genes, and each clonotype was defined as a unique CDR3 amino acid sequence together with its V-J genes. Clonal expansion, Shannon diversity and CDR3 relatedness were evaluated with VDJtools (CalcPairwiseDistances, ClusterSamples), while phylogenetic trees were built in CLCbio workbench. A clone was classed as expanded if it had 8 or more unique UMIs, a cutoff based on coefficient-of-variation modelling across technical triplicates. The public sequencing data were trimmed at Q25 with fastp and processed into clonotypes with MiXCR by TCRdb, which kept only in-frame beta chains. Every entry covers one CDR3 protein and lists the most common genes and DNA from its rows. The V and J calls and clone size come from TCRdb's table, not from the authors' own analysis. Recorded for this sample are tens of thousands of distinct CDR3 sequences; 3% to 4% of them occurred a single time. The ten most abundant clones make up around 2.1% of the sample.

This clonotype was seen many times. The target of this receptor is not known. No base quality values were provided; no much bigger clone lies one nucleotide off. This sequence uses TRBV20-1 and TRBJ1-1, with TRBD1 perhaps the D gene, on 6 matching bases. This TCR came from a woman aged 50 to 60 with multiple sclerosis. The specimen sequenced was PBMCs. The CDR3 protein sequence reads: CSAGGPNTEAFF. The sequence in DNA is TGCAGCGCGGGGGGGCCGAACACTGAAGCTTTCTTT.